The entry that follows covers one T cell receptor (beta chain) sequence. Its antigen remains unknown. The data were obtained in a study of response to subunit inactivated influenza vaccine. Study-level points and caveats: Authors suggested each seasonal flu vaccination may recruit only limited numbers of new T cells.

From the RT-PCR reads, TCRdb called clonotypes with MiXCR, one entry per CDR3 protein. The sample carries some 800,000 distinct CDR3 sequences, 21% recorded once. With V trimmed by 2 bases and J by 1 base, 6 bases remained unmatched. Looked up from germline, CDR1 is SGHVS and CDR2 is FQNEAQ. CDR3 length: 17 residues. The receptor's source is a man aged 50-60 years who received an inactivated influenza vaccine. V and J are TRBV7-8 and TRBJ2-3; 10 nucleotides match TRBD2. The material was PBMCs from blood, obtained about 5 days after vaccination. The CDR3 here is CASSLPTSGAGTDTQYF. In DNA form, the CDR3 reads TGTGCCAGCAGCTTACCTACTAGCGGGGCAGGCACAGATACGCAGTATTTT.